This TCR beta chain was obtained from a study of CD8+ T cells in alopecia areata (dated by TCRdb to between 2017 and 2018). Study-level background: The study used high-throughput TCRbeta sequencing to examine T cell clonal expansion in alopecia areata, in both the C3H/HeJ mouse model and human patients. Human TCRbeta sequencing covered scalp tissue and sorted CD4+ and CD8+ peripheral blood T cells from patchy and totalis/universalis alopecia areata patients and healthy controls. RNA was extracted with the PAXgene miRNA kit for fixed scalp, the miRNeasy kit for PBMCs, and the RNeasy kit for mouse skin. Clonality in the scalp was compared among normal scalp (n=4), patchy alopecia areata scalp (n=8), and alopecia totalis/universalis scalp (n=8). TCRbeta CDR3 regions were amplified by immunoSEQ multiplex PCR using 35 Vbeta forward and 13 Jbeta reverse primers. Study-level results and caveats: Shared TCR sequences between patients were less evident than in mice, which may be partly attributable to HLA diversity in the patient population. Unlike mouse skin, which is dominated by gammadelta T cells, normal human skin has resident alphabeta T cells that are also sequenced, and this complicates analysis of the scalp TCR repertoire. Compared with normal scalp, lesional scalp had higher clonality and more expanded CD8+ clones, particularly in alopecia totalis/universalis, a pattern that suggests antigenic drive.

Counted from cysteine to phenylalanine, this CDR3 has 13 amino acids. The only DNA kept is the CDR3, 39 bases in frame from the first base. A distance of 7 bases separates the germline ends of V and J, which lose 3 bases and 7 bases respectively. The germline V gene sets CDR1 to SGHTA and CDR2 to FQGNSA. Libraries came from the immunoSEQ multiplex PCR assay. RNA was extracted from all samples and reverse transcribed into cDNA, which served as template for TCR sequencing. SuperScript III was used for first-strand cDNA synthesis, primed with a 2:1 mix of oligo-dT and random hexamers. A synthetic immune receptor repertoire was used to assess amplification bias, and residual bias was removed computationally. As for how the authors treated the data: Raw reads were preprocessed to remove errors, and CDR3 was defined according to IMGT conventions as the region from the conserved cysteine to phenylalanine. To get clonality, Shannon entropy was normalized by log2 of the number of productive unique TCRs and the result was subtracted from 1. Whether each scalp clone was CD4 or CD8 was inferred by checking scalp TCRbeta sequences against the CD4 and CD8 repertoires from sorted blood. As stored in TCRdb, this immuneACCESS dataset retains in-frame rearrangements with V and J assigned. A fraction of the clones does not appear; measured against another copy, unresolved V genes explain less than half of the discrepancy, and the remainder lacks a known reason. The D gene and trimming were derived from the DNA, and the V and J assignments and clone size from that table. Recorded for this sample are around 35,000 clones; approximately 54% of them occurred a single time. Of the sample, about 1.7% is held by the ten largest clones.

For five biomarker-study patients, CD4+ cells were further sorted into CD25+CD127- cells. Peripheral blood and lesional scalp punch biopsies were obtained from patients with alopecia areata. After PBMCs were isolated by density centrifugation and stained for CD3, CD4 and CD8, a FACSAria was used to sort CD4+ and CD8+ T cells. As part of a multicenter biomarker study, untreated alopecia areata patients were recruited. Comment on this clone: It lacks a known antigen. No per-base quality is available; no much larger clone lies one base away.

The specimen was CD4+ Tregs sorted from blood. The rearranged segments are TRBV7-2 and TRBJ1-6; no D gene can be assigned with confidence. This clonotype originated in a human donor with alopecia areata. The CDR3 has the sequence CASSFLANSPLHF. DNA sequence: TGTGCCAGCAGCTTTCTAGCGAATTCACCCCTCCACTTT.